Here is one T cell receptor beta chain with its context. This record belongs to a study of blood T cell repertoires in COVID-19. Authors' data handling: Amplification of reference gene primers was used by the study to estimate nucleated cell counts. Here immunoSEQ multiplex PCR was the method, and the copy in TCRdb shows in-frame clones only, minus some. V and J calls and clone size are those listed in that table; D and trimming were worked out from the DNA. Seen here are 110,000 to 150,000 clones, roughly 86% observed once, and the top ten hold 1.5% to 2%. CDR3 length: 16 residues. V was pared by 7 bases and J by 0 bases, with 18 bases between. CDR1 and CDR2 from the germline V gene are LGHNT and FRNRAP.

This TCR derives from a man aged 65 to 85 with acute or convalescent COVID-19. The rearrangement links TRBV12-5 to TRBJ1-1; a weak D match, TRBD1 (5 bases). Sequencing was done on a sample of peripheral blood. The CDR3 here is CASDIGAGLVNTEAFF. CDR3 DNA sequence: TGTGCTAGTGACATTGGGGCCGGCCTAGTGAACACTGAAGCTTTCTTT.